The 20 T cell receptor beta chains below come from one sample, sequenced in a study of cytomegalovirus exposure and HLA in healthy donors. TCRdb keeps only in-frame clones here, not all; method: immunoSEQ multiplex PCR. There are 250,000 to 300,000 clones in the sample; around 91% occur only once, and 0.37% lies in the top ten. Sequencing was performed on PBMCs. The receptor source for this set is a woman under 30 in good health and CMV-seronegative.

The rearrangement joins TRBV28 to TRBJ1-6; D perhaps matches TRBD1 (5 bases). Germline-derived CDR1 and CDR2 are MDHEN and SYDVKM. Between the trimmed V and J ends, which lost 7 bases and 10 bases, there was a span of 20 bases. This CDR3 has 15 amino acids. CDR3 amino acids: CASTKIDRQFSPLHF. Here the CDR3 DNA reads TGTGCCAGCACCAAAATCGACAGACAATTCTCACCCCTCCACTTT.

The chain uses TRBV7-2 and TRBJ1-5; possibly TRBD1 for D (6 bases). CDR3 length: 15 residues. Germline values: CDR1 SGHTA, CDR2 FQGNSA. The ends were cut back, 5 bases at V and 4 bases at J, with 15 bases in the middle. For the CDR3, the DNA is TGTGCCAGCAGCCCCCACGGGACAAATAATCAGCCCCAGCATTTT. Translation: CASSPHGTNNQPQHF.

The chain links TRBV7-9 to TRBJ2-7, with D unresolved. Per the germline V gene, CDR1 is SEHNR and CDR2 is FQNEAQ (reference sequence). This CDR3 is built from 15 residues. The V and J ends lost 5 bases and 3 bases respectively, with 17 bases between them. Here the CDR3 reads CASSRARGSIYEQYF. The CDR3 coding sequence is TGTGCCAGCAGCAGAGCGCGAGGTAGTATCTACGAGCAGTACTTC.

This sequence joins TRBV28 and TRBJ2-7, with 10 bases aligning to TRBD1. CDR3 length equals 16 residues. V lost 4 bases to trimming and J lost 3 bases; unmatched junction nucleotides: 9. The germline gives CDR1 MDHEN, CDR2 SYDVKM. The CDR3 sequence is CASSSTPGQGIYEQYV. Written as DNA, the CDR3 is TGTGCCAGCAGTTCGACGCCGGGACAGGGGATCTACGAGCAGTACGTC.

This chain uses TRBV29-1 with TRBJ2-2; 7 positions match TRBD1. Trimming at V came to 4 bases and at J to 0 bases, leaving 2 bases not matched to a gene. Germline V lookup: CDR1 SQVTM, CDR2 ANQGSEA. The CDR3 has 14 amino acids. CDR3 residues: CSVGGQTNTGELFF. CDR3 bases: TGCAGCGTTGGGGGACAGACGAACACCGGGGAGCTGTTTTTT.

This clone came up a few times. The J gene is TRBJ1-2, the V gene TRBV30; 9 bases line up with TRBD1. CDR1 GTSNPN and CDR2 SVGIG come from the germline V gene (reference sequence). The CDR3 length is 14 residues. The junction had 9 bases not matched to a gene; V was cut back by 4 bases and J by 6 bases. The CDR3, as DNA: TGTGCCTGGACACCCGGGACAGGGAGTGATGGCTACACCTTC. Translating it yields CAWTPGTGSDGYTF.

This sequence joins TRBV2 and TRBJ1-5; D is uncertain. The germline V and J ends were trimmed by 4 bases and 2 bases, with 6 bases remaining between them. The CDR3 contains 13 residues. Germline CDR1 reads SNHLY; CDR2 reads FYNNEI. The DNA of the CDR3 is TGTGCCAGCAGTGTGACACGCAATCAGCCCCAGCATTTT. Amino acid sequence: CASSVTRNQPQHF.

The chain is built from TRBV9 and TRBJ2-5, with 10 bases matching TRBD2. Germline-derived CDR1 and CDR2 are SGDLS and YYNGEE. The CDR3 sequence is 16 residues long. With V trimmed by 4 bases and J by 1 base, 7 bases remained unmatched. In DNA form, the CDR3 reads TGTGCCAGCAGCACCGAAGCGGGGGGGCTCCAAGAGACCCAGTACTTC. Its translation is CASSTEAGGLQETQYF. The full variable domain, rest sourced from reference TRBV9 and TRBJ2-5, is DSGVTQTPKHLITATGQRVTLRCSPRSGDLSVYWYQQSLDQGLQFLIQYYNGEERAKGNILERFSAQQFPDLHSELNLSSLELGDSALYFCASSTEAGGLQETQYFGPGTRLLVL.

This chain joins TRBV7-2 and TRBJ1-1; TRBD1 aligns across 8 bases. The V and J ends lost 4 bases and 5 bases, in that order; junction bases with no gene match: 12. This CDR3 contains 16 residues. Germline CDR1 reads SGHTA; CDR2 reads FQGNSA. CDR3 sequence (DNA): TGTGCCAGCAGCTCACGAAGAGGACAGGGAGGTACTGAAGCTTTCTTT. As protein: CASSSRRGQGGTEAFF.

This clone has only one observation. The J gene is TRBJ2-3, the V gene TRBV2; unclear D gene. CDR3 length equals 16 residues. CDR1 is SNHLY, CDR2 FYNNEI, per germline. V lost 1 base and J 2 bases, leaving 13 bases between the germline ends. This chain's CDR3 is CASSEDAAQNTDTQYF. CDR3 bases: TGTGCCAGCAGTGAAGACGCCGCCCAGAACACAGATACGCAGTATTTT.

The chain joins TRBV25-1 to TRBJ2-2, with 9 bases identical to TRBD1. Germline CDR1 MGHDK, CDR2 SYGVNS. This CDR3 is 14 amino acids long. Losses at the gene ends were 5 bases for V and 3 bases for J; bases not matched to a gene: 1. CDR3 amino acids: CASSRTGDTGELFF. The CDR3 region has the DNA TGTGCCAGCAGTAGGACAGGGGACACCGGGGAGCTGTTTTTT.

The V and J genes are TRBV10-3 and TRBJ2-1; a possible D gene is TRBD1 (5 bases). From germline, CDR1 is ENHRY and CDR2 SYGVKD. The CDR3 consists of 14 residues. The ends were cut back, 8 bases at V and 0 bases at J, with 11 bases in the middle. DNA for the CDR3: TGTGCCATCGGTTTCAGGGACTCCTACAATGAGCAGTTCTTC. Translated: CAIGFRDSYNEQFF.

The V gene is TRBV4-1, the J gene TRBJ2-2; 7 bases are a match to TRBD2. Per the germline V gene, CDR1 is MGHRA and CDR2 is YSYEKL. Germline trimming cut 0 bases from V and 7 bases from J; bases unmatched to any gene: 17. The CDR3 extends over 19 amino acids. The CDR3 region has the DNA TGCGCCAGCAGCCAAGATCGGGGGTGGAGCGGGAAAGGAGTCGGGGAGCTGTTTTTT. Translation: CASSQDRGWSGKGVGELFF.

The CDR3 loop reads CASSLGRGGSTDTQYF. CDR3 nucleotide sequence: TGTGCCAGCAGTTTAGGGCGGGGGGGTAGCACAGATACGCAGTATTTT. The chain couples TRBV27 to TRBJ2-3; 9 bases are a match to TRBD2. The CDR3 covers 16 residues. V was clipped by 2 bases and J by 0 bases; unmatched bases: 3. Germline CDR1 MNHEY, CDR2 SMNVEV (reference sequence).

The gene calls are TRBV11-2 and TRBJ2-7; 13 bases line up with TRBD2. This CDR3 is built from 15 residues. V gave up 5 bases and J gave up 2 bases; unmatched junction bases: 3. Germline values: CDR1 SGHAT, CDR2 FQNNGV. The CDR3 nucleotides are TGTGCCAGCAGCCGACTAGCGGGGGGCCCCTACGAGCAGTACGTC. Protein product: CASSRLAGGPYEQYV.

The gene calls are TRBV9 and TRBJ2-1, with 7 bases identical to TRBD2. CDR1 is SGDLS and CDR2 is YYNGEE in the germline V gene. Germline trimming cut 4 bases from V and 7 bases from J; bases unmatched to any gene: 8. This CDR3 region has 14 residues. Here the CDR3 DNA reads TGTGCCAGCAGCCCTACGGGGGGAGAAAATGAGCAGTTCTTC. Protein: CASSPTGGENEQFF.

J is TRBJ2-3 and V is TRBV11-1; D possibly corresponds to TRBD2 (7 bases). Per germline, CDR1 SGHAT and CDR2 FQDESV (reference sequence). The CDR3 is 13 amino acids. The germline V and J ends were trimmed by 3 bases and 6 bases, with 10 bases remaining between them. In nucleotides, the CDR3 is TGTGCCAGCAGCTTTGGGGGGGCGGATACGCAGTATTTT. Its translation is CASSFGGADTQYF.

The CDR3 region has the DNA TGTGCCAGCAGTTTAAGACTTAGCGGGGGGGCCATAAACACCGGGGAGCTGTTTTTT. Protein: CASSLRLSGGAINTGELFF. This sequence joins TRBV27 and TRBJ2-2; 11 positions match TRBD2. Germline V gives CDR1 MNHEY, CDR2 SMNVEV (reference sequence). The CDR3 is made up of 19 amino acids. Trimming removed 2 bases from V and 2 bases from J; junction bases left unmatched: 10.

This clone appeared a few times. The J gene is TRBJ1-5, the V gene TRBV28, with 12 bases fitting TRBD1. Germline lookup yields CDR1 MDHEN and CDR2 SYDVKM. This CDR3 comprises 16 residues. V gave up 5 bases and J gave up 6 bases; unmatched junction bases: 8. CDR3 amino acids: CASSLGQGAPLQPQHF. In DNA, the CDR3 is TGTGCCAGCAGTCTGGGACAGGGGGCGCCACTTCAGCCCCAGCATTTT.

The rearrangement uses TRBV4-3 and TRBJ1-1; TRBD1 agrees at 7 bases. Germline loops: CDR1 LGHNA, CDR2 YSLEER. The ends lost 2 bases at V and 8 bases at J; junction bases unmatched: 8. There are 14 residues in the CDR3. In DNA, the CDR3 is TGCGCCAGCAGCCAACCGGGACAGACTCAAGAAGCTTTCTTT. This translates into CASSQPGQTQEAFF.